This TCR beta chain was found in a study of blood T cell repertoires in COVID-19. As for the study in general: Nucleic acid was either cDNA or gDNA, and it came from T cells, B-cell-depleted T cells, or PBMCs.

How the authors handled the data: Estimated nucleated cell counts came from reference gene primer amplification. Repertoires were generated with immunoSEQ multiplex PCR, while TCRdb's copy carries only in-frame clones and drops some. The DNA was the basis for D and trimming; V, J and clone size are from that table. The table lists around 200,000 clones, approximately 85% of them singletons. The CDR3 is made up of 17 amino acids. The germline gives CDR1 KGHSH, CDR2 LQKENI. The V segment lost 0 bases and the J segment 6 bases; nucleotides outside the gene matches: 10. J is TRBJ2-2 and V is TRBV18; 7 bases are a match to TRBD2. The TCR originated in a human donor with active or convalescent COVID-19. The donor label of this sample is uncertain. Sequencing was performed on peripheral blood. The DNA for the CDR3 is TGTGCCAGCTCACCACCGACCGGACTAGTTATCCCCGGGGAGCTGTTTTTT. The encoded protein is CASSPPTGLVIPGELFF.